This TCR beta chain was captured in a study of T-cell memory formation after mild COVID-19. Trimming took 5 bases from V and 3 from J; bases not matched to a gene: 9. Germline V gene sequence: CDR1 LNHNV, CDR2 YYDKDF (reference sequence). CDR3 size: 17 residues. MiXCR, applied by TCRdb to the 5' RACE reads, yields one record per CDR3 protein. The top ten clones hold about an eighth of a sample with about 470,000 distinct CDR3 sequences, about 23% of them seen once. This clonotype was seen a few times. J is TRBJ2-1 and V is TRBV15; 11 bases are a match to TRBD2. The origin of this receptor is an adult woman who had mild COVID-19 (a few samples of this study predate the infection). Cell type and time point are not known. The sample comprised PBMCs or a T cell subset sorted from them (not recorded which). CDR3 coding DNA: TGTGCCACCAGCCGAGCGGGACTAGCGGACCGCTACAATGAGCAGTTCTTC. This encodes CATSRAGLADRYNEQFF.